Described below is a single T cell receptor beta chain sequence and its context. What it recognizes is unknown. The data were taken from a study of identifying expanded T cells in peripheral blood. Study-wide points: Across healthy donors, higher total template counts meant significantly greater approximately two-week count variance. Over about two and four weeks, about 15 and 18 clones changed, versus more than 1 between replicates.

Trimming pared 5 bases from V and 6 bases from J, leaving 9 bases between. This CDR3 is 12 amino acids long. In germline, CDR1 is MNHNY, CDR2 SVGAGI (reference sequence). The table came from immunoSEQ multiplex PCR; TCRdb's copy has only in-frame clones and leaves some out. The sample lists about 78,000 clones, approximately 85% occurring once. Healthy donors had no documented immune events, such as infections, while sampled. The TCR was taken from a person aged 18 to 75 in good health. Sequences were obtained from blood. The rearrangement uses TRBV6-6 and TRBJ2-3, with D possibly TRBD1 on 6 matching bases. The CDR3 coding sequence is TGTGCCAGCAGTGGGGGCTTGGATACGCAGTATTTT. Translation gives CASSGGLDTQYF.